The 21 T cell receptor beta chains below come from one sample, sequenced in a study of identical twins. Via MiXCR, TCRdb re-called the 5' RACE reads, giving one row per CDR3 protein. The data show hundreds of thousands of distinct CDR3 sequences, around 6.8% seen once. In addition, the sample was reused for a study of yellow fever vaccine responses in identical twins.

Sequencing was carried out using memory (CD45RO+) T cells sorted from blood. The origin of the receptors is a woman between 18 and 30 years old in good health.

The chain joins TRBV6-4 to TRBJ2-3, with 8 bases fitting TRBD2. CDR1 and CDR2 (germline): MRHNA, SNTAGT. With V trimmed by 4 bases and J by 4 bases, 7 bases remained unmatched. CDR3 size: 15 residues. CDR3 nucleotides: TGTGCCAGCAGTGCTCGAGCGGGGGTATCAGATACGCAGTATTTT. Amino acids: CASSARAGVSDTQYF.

Ten or more counts support this clonotype. The genes are TRBV4-1 and TRBJ2-2; 9 bases align to TRBD2. V was clipped by 1 base and J by 7 bases; unmatched bases: 4. The CDR3 spans 15 residues. Germline CDR1 reads MGHRA; CDR2 reads YSYEKL. CDR3 region: CASSQGAGGGGELFF. CDR3 in DNA: TGCGCCAGCAGCCAAGGAGCGGGAGGTGGCGGGGAGCTGTTTTTT.

V is TRBV3-1 and J is TRBJ1-4, with TRBD1 identical over 10 bases. Losses at the gene ends were 4 bases for V and 10 bases for J; bases not matched to a gene: 6. The germline V gene has CDR1 LGHDT and CDR2 YNNKEL (reference sequence). The length of the CDR3 is 14 residues. The CDR3 region has the DNA TGTGCCAGCAGCCTAGGACAGGGGGTCGGAAAACTGTTTTTT. Protein product: CASSLGQGVGKLFF.

This clonotype has at least ten counts. J is TRBJ2-1 and V is TRBV5-1; TRBD2 might be the D (6 bases). Germline CDR1 SGHRS, CDR2 YFSETQ. V was pared by 1 base and J by 10 bases, with 15 bases between. The CDR3 has 14 residues. The CDR3 here is CASSLWGERGEQFF. In DNA, the CDR3 is TGCGCCAGCAGCTTGTGGGGGGAACGCGGGGAGCAGTTCTTC.

The gene calls are TRBV2 and TRBJ2-6, with 7 positions matching TRBD1. CDR1 is SNHLY and CDR2 is FYNNEI in the germline V gene. This CDR3 region has 15 residues. Trimming cost V 6 bases and J 4 bases; bases outside gene matches: 6. DNA for the CDR3: TGTGCCAGCAGGTACACAGGGGTCGGGGCCAACGTCCTGACTTTC. Translating gives CASRYTGVGANVLTF.

This clonotype was counted many times. The rearrangement joins TRBV4-2 to TRBJ2-2; TRBD2 agrees at 15 bases. The CDR3 totals 19 residues. The junction had 4 bases not matched to a gene; V was cut back by 0 bases and J by 2 bases. From germline, CDR1 is LGHNA and CDR2 YNFKEQ. DNA of the CDR3: TGTGCCAGCAGCCAAGACGGGACTAGCGGGGGGCCTAACACCGGGGAGCTGTTTTTT. It yields the protein CASSQDGTSGGPNTGELFF.

This clonotype was counted a few times. The chain recombines TRBV4-3 with TRBJ2-1, with D tentatively TRBD2 (5 bases). This CDR3 spans 14 amino acids. CDR1 and CDR2 from the germline V gene are LGHNA and YSLEER. Trimming removed 4 bases at V and 6 bases at J, with 13 bases between. The CDR3 region has the DNA TGCGCCAGCAGCCTAGAGAGTACTAGCAATGAGCAGTTCTTC. Protein: CASSLESTSNEQFF.

This clonotype came up a few times. The V gene is TRBV19, the J gene TRBJ1-1; no reliable D call. The CDR3 contains 13 residues. Germline CDR1 LNHDA, CDR2 SQIVND (reference sequence). Trimming took 7 bases from V and 1 from J, leaving 10 bases between them. Here the CDR3 reads CASTQSRNTEAFF. In DNA, the CDR3 is TGTGCCAGTACCCAAAGCAGGAACACTGAAGCTTTCTTT.

This rearrangement joins TRBV29-1 to TRBJ2-5, with 11 bases identical to TRBD2. The junction had 3 bases not matched to a gene; V was cut back by 4 bases and J by 5 bases. The germline V gene encodes CDR1 SQVTM and CDR2 ANQGSEA. The CDR3 length is 13 residues. CDR3 in DNA: TGCAGCGTTGGACCTAGCGGGGGGGAGACCCAGTACTTC. Translation gives CSVGPSGGETQYF.

V usage is TRBV20-1 and J usage is TRBJ2-5, with 9 nucleotides matching TRBD1. The CDR3 contains 13 residues. Germline CDR1 reads DFQATT; CDR2 reads SNEGSKA (reference sequence). The V and J ends lost 5 bases and 3 bases, in that order; junction bases with no gene match: 4. CDR3 amino acids: CSAERTGEETQYF. DNA of the CDR3: TGCAGTGCTGAGCGGACAGGGGAAGAGACCCAGTACTTC.

V gene TRBV7-8 combines with J gene TRBJ1-2; no clear D gene. CDR1 SGHVS and CDR2 FQNEAQ come from the germline V gene. The germline V and J ends were trimmed by 1 base and 7 bases, with 4 bases remaining between them. There are 11 residues in the CDR3. CDR3 bases: TGTGCCAGCAGCTTAGGGACTGGCTACACCTTC. This encodes CASSLGTGYTF.

There are a few counts of this clonotype. The chain recombines TRBV6-1 with TRBJ2-7; 9 bases match TRBD2. The CDR3 is made up of 16 amino acids. Germline-derived CDR1 and CDR2 are MNHNS and SASEGT. J lost 5 bases, V lost 5 bases, and 13 bases had no gene match. In DNA, the CDR3 is TGTGCCAGCAGTCAAACCTTTAGCGGGAGTCAAAACGAGCAGTACTTC. It translates to CASSQTFSGSQNEQYF.

This clonotype was detected ten times or more. The gene calls are TRBV4-1 and TRBJ2-1; maybe TRBD1 (6 bases). CDR3 size: 15 residues. CDR1 is MGHRA and CDR2 is YSYEKL in the germline V gene. Trimming cost V 3 bases and J 7 bases, with 16 bases left between them. CDR3 residues: CASSQPDRPGNEQFF. CDR3 bases: TGCGCCAGCAGCCAGCCGGACAGACCAGGGAATGAGCAGTTCTTC.

This clonotype was observed many times. This chain links TRBV28 with TRBJ2-1, with TRBD2 as a possible D gene (6 bases). CDR1 and CDR2 (germline): MDHEN, SYDVKM. The CDR3 sequence is 12 residues long. Trimming stripped 5 bases from V and 9 bases from J, with 11 bases between. The CDR3 nucleotides read TGTGCCAGCAGTAGTGGGGGGAGTGAGCAGTTCTTC. This gives the protein CASSSGGSEQFF.

In this sample, this clonotype turned up many times. The chain combines TRBV6-1 with TRBJ2-1; the match to TRBD1 covers 8 bases. J gave up 3 bases and V 5 bases, and 6 bases lay outside the gene matches. The CDR3 is made up of 15 amino acids. Germline-derived CDR1 and CDR2 are MNHNS and SASEGT. DNA for the CDR3: TGTGCCAGCAGTAAACAGGGGGGCGGCTACAATGAGCAGTTCTTC. Translating it yields CASSKQGGGYNEQFF.

This clonotype was picked up many times. This chain uses TRBV2 with TRBJ2-3, with TRBD2 matching over 13 bases. The V gene end was trimmed by 7 bases and the J gene end by 3 bases; junction bases not matched to a gene: 7. Per germline, CDR1 SNHLY and CDR2 FYNNEI. This CDR3 has 16 amino acids. Here the CDR3 reads CASTELAGGPTDTQYF. The CDR3 DNA reads TGTGCCAGCACCGAACTAGCGGGAGGGCCGACAGATACGCAGTATTTT.

The chain uses TRBV28 and TRBJ2-4; D perhaps matches TRBD1 (6 bases). In germline, CDR1 is MDHEN, CDR2 SYDVKM. There are 14 residues in the CDR3. The V end lost 5 bases, the J end lost 7 bases, and 15 bases lay between the germline ends. The CDR3 protein is CASSLRQVGNIQYF. CDR3 nucleotide sequence: TGTGCCAGCAGTCTCAGACAGGTTGGGAACATTCAGTACTTC.

The sample holds many counts of this clonotype. The gene calls are TRBV6-1 and TRBJ1-4; D possibly corresponds to TRBD1 (5 bases). CDR3 length: 14 amino acids. With 6 bases removed from V and 7 bases from J, the gap between germline ends came to 15 bases. Germline-derived CDR1 and CDR2 are MNHNS and SASEGT. The CDR3: CASRPQGGSEKLFF. The CDR3 nucleotides are TGTGCCAGCAGACCCCAGGGAGGGAGTGAAAAACTGTTTTTT.

This clonotype was seen a handful of times. The V gene is TRBV3-1, the J gene TRBJ2-7, with 7 nucleotides matching TRBD1. The CDR3 has 15 residues. Germline CDR1 reads LGHDT; CDR2 reads YNNKEL (reference sequence). The V and J ends lost 4 bases and 2 bases, in that order; junction bases with no gene match: 8. CDR3 bases: TGTGCCAGCAGCCGTCGGGACAGTCGGACCTACGAGCAGTACTTC. It specifies CASSRRDSRTYEQYF.

This chain connects TRBV12-3 or TRBV12-4 to TRBJ2-3, with D perhaps assigned TRBD1 or TRBD2 (5 bases each). Between the trimmed V and J ends, which lost 11 bases and 6 bases, there was a span of 21 bases. The CDR3 consists of 14 residues. The CDR3 DNA is TGTGCCGGGGCCCCGGGGAAGGGGCATGATACGCAGTATTTT. Its translation: CAGAPGKGHDTQYF.

This clonotype occurred many times. The V gene is TRBV29-1, the J gene TRBJ2-1, with D uncertain. The CDR3 consists of 13 residues. Per germline, CDR1 SQVTM and CDR2 ANQGSEA. The V end was cut by 6 bases, the J end by 0 bases, with 9 bases between. CDR3 in DNA: TGCAGCGTCTCCAGGAGCTCCTACAATGAGCAGTTCTTC. Translation: CSVSRSSYNEQFF.